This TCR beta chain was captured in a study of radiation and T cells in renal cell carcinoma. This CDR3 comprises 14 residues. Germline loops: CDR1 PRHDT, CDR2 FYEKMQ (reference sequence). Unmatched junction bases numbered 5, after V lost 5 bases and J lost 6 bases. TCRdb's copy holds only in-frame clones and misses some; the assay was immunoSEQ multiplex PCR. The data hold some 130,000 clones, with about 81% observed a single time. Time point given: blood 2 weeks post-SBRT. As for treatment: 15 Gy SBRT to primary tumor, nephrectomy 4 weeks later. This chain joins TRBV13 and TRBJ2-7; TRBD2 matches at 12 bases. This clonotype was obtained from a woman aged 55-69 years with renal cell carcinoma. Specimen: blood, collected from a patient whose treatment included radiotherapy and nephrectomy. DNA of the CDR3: TGTGCCAGCAGCCTCGGACTAGCGGGACTCGAGCAGTACTTC. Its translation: CASSLGLAGLEQYF.